The clone carrying this T cell receptor beta chain came up many times. Its specificity is not known. Germline lookup yields CDR1 SNHLY and CDR2 FYNNEI. The V and J ends lost 4 bases and 4 bases respectively, with 13 bases between them. The CDR3 runs 14 residues. TCRdb re-analyzed the PCR reads through MiXCR. Found here are approximately 19,000 clones, around 16% of them singletons; the top ten hold around 37%. This record belongs to a study of metastatic and nonmetastatic thyroid tumors. Study in general: Across peripheral blood and tumor or nodule tissue samples taken from malignant and benign thyroid patients, the repertoires were compared with one another. The study's findings and limits: Significantly greater TCR beta diversity was reportedly found in malignant thyroid tumors than in benign nodules (in blood and tumor).

Every patient underwent thyroid surgery untreated. Sequences were obtained from blood. The chain combines TRBV2 with TRBJ1-1; D is uncertain. The TCR sequence derives from a female donor with papillary thyroid cancer or a benign thyroid nodule (not recorded which). Some clones in this sample may be carry-over from other donors' samples. The CDR3 nucleotides read TGTGCCAGCAGTGGGGGAGGCAGCCCCACTGAAGCTTTCTTT. Protein product: CASSGGGSPTEAFF. The full variable domain, its missing parts supplied by reference TRBV2 and TRBJ1-1, is EPEVTQTPSHQVTQMGQEVILRCVPISNHLYFYWYRQILGQKVEFLVSFYNNEISEKSEIFDDQFSVERPDGSNFTLKIRSTKLEDSAMYFCASSGGGSPTEAFFGQGTRLTVV.